One sample yielded the 29 T cell receptor beta chains listed below, sequenced in a study of blood T cell repertoires in COVID-19. Using immunoSEQ multiplex PCR, the repertoire was profiled, and TCRdb retains in-frame clones only, with some absent. The sample shows tens of thousands of clones, nearly 90% of them seen only once. What was sequenced was peripheral blood. These receptors were taken from a man in his sixties with acute or convalescent COVID-19.

The chain combines TRBV6-6 with TRBJ1-6, with 9 bases identical to TRBD1. CDR3 size: 17 residues. With V trimmed by 5 bases and J by 6 bases, 11 bases remained unmatched. The germline CDR1 and CDR2 sequences are MNHNY and SVGAGI (reference sequence). CDR3 in amino acids: CASSPQGQGQSNSPLHF. The CDR3 DNA sequence: TGTGCCAGCAGTCCTCAGGGACAGGGCCAATCTAATTCACCCCTCCACTTT.

This chain links TRBV27 with TRBJ1-4; TRBD1 matches at 10 bases. This CDR3 has 15 amino acids. The junction had 7 bases not matched to a gene; V was cut back by 4 bases and J by 8 bases. CDR1 and CDR2 from the germline V gene are MNHEY and SMNVEV (reference sequence). CDR3 DNA sequence: TGTGCCAGCAGTTCCGGAGGGACAGGGGAGGAAAAACTGTTTTTT. Residues: CASSSGGTGEEKLFF.

The chain recombines TRBV18 with TRBJ2-5; tentative D call: TRBD1 (6 bases). CDR3 length: 13 amino acids. Germline assignment: CDR1 KGHSH and CDR2 LQKENI. V lost 6 bases, J lost 1 base, and 9 bases lay in between. The CDR3 region is CASSRDIQETQYF. DNA for the CDR3: TGTGCCAGCTCCCGGGACATCCAAGAGACCCAGTACTTC.

V gene TRBV27 combines with J gene TRBJ1-2; TRBD1 is a possible D gene (5 bases). Germline V gives CDR1 MNHEY, CDR2 SMNVEV (reference sequence). This CDR3 has 16 residues. V lost 5 bases and J 5 bases, leaving 21 bases between the germline ends. CDR3 sequence: CASSTSWGGSSYGYTF. The DNA of the CDR3 is TGTGCCAGCAGTACTAGTTGGGGGGGATCGTCGTATGGCTACACCTTC.

CDR3 loop: CSVVPIGQVYGYTF. The CDR3 coding sequence is TGCAGCGTTGTTCCTATTGGACAGGTTTATGGCTACACCTTC. The chain links TRBV29-1 to TRBJ1-2, with 7 bases identical to TRBD1. CDR3 size: 14 residues. V was clipped by 4 bases and J by 5 bases; unmatched bases: 10. From germline, CDR1 is SQVTM and CDR2 ANQGSEA.

This chain links TRBV5-1 with TRBJ2-3; D is unclear. The germline V gene encodes CDR1 SGHRS and CDR2 YFSETQ. V lost 2 bases and J lost 6, with 10 bases in between. CDR3 length: 13 amino acids. The CDR3 loop is CASSFVPRDTQYF. The DNA of the CDR3 is TGCGCCAGCAGCTTCGTTCCCAGGGATACGCAGTATTTT.

This chain joins TRBV5-1 and TRBJ2-3, with D perhaps matching TRBD1 (5 bases). Looked up from germline, CDR1 is SGHRS and CDR2 is YFSETQ. This CDR3 comprises 14 residues. V was pared by 3 bases and J by 2 bases, with 10 bases between. The CDR3 region is CASSSQGPTDTQYF. The CDR3 bases are TGCGCCAGCAGCTCGCAGGGCCCCACAGATACGCAGTATTTT.

The gene calls are TRBV10-3 and TRBJ1-5, with D perhaps matching TRBD1 (6 bases). The V end lost 1 base, the J end lost 5 bases, and 12 bases lay between the germline ends. CDR1 is ENHRY and CDR2 is SYGVKD in the germline V gene. This CDR3 is built from 15 residues. Here the CDR3 reads CAISEFVGADQPQHF. The CDR3 DNA sequence: TGTGCCATCAGTGAGTTTGTGGGGGCAGATCAGCCCCAGCATTTT.

This chain links TRBV19 with TRBJ2-2; D is undetermined. Germline V CDR1 and CDR2: LNHDA, SQIVND (reference sequence). The CDR3 extends over 15 amino acids. V lost 9 bases and J lost 3, with 17 bases in between. As DNA, the CDR3 is TGTGCCAGCGTTAGGAATCGGGTGGACACCGGGGAGCTGTTTTTT. Protein sequence: CASVRNRVDTGELFF.

The rearrangement joins TRBV7-2 to TRBJ2-7, with D tentatively TRBD1 (7 bases). CDR3 length equals 15 residues. V lost 5 bases to trimming and J lost 2 bases, with 16 bases between them. Germline V gene data show CDR1 as SGHTA and CDR2 as FQGNSA. CDR3 nucleotides: TGTGCCAGCAGCCCGACTGGAGGGACAGCCTACGAGCAGTACTTC. It codes for CASSPTGGTAYEQYF.

The chain links TRBV5-6 to TRBJ2-3; D is ambiguous. V shed 1 base and J shed 6 bases, with 6 bases lying between them. The CDR3 consists of 12 residues. Germline V lookup: CDR1 SGHDT, CDR2 YYEEEE. In DNA form, the CDR3 reads TGTGCCAGCAGCTTGTCTACGGATACGCAGTATTTT. Amino acids: CASSLSTDTQYF.

V and J are TRBV3-1 (or the pseudogene TRBV3-2) and TRBJ2-7; D remains ambiguous. The CDR3 is 13 residues long. V lost 1 base, J lost 7 bases, and 11 bases lay in between. The germline V gene encodes CDR1 LGHDT and CDR2 YNNKEL (reference sequence). This chain's CDR3 is CASSQGEETEQYF. CDR3 sequence (DNA): TGTGCCAGCAGCCAAGGTGAGGAAACAGAGCAGTACTTC.

This clone was found once. V and J are TRBV30 and TRBJ1-1; 9 bases fit TRBD1. The V gene's germline CDR1 is GTSNPN and CDR2 SVGIG (reference sequence). Losses at the gene ends were 4 bases for V and 4 bases for J; bases not matched to a gene: 1. This CDR3 is 12 amino acids long. Here the CDR3 DNA reads TGTGCCTGGACGGGACAGGGCACTGAAGCTTTCTTT. Protein sequence: CAWTGQGTEAFF.

This clone appeared once. J is TRBJ2-3 and V is TRBV7-2; 11 positions match TRBD1. There are 16 residues in the CDR3. Germline CDR1 SGHTA, CDR2 FQGNSA. Trimming cost V 5 bases and J 4 bases; bases outside gene matches: 8. CDR3 bases: TGTGCCAGCAGCCCCACCGGGACAGGGGGGTCAGATACGCAGTATTTT. It is translated as CASSPTGTGGSDTQYF. The complete variable domain, with remaining parts taken from reference TRBV7-2 and TRBJ2-3, reads GAGVSQSPSNKVTEKGKDVELRCDPISGHTALYWYRQSLGQGLEFLIYFQGNSAPDKSGLPSDRFSAERTGGSVSTLTIQRTQQEDSAVYLCASSPTGTGGSDTQYFGPGTRLTVL.

V is TRBV29-1 and J is TRBJ1-4, with TRBD1 matching over 7 bases. V gave up 4 bases and J gave up 0 bases; unmatched junction bases: 2. The CDR3 covers 14 residues. The germline V gene encodes CDR1 SQVTM and CDR2 ANQGSEA. This CDR3 is CSVAQGPTNEKLFF. CDR3 bases: TGCAGCGTTGCACAGGGGCCAACTAATGAAAAACTGTTTTTT.

The sample holds one count of this clone. The chain employs TRBV13 and TRBJ2-7, with TRBD2 as a possible D gene (6 bases). The CDR3 contains 15 residues. Germline CDR1 is PRHDT and CDR2 is FYEKMQ (reference sequence). V was cut by 4 bases and J by 2 bases, with 15 bases left in between. This CDR3 reads CASSWSGSGAYEQYF. DNA for the CDR3: TGTGCCAGCAGCTGGTCGGGTAGCGGTGCCTACGAGCAGTACTTC.

This chain links TRBV27 with TRBJ1-6; weak D call: TRBD1 (6 bases). From germline, CDR1 is MNHEY and CDR2 SMNVEV (reference sequence). The CDR3 is 14 residues long. Trimming cost V 7 bases and J 10 bases, with 17 bases left between them. This CDR3 is CASTYGGQGSPLHF. The CDR3 nucleotides read TGTGCCAGCACCTACGGGGGGCAAGGATCACCCCTCCACTTT.

The chain carries TRBV5-1 and TRBJ1-1, with TRBD1 matching over 10 bases. Germline CDR1 reads SGHRS; CDR2 reads YFSETQ. Trimming removed 0 bases from V and 10 bases from J; junction bases left unmatched: 6. This CDR3 contains 14 residues. CDR3 coding DNA: TGCGCCAGCAGCTTGGGAGGGGGACAGGGGAGAGCTTTCTTT. Amino acids: CASSLGGGQGRAFF. The entire variable domain, with the rest obtained from reference TRBV5-1 and TRBJ1-1, is as follows: KAGVTQTPRYLIKTRGQQVTLSCSPISGHRSVSWYQQTPGQGLQFLFEYFSETQRNKGNFPGRFSGRQFSNSRSEMNVSTLELGDSALYLCASSLGGGQGRAFFGQGTRLTVV.

The genes are TRBV6-5 and TRBJ1-1, with D tentatively TRBD1 (6 bases). Deletions cut 2 bases from V and 2 bases from J, with 12 bases between. CDR3 length equals 15 residues. The germline V gene has CDR1 MNHEY and CDR2 SVGAGI. For the CDR3, the DNA is TGTGCCAGCAGTTACGGGGGGGCGGTCAACACTGAAGCTTTCTTT. It translates to CASSYGGAVNTEAFF.

CDR3: CAWSVQVSVNEQFF. The DNA for the CDR3 is TGTGCCTGGAGTGTACAGGTCAGTGTGAATGAGCAGTTCTTC. The J gene is TRBJ2-1, the V gene TRBV30; possibly TRBD1 for D (5 bases). The V and J ends lost 0 bases and 7 bases respectively, with 13 bases between them. This CDR3 has 14 residues. CDR1 and CDR2 from the germline V gene are GTSNPN and SVGIG (reference sequence).

This clone was observed once. The V and J genes are TRBV5-1 and TRBJ1-4, with a possible D match to TRBD1 (6 bases). CDR1 is SGHRS, CDR2 YFSETQ, per germline. The CDR3 has 15 amino acids. The germline V and J ends were trimmed by 3 bases and 7 bases, with 16 bases remaining between them. Here the CDR3 reads CASSSRQAEGEKLFF. CDR3 in DNA: TGCGCCAGCAGCTCCCGACAGGCTGAGGGTGAAAAACTGTTTTTT.

The genes are TRBV19 and TRBJ1-6, with a tentative D call TRBD1 (6 bases). The length of the CDR3 is 14 residues. With 9 bases removed from V and 6 bases from J, the gap between germline ends came to 15 bases. The germline CDR1 and CDR2 sequences are LNHDA and SQIVND (reference sequence). Here the CDR3 reads CASRGQVGNSPLHF. The CDR3 nucleotides read TGTGCCAGCAGGGGTCAAGTGGGTAATTCACCCCTCCACTTT.

This chain connects TRBV5-1 to TRBJ2-5; 10 bases line up with TRBD1. The CDR3 covers 14 residues. Germline CDR1 reads SGHRS; CDR2 reads YFSETQ. With 6 bases clipped from V and 2 bases from J, the junction kept 4 bases outside the gene matches. CDR3 DNA sequence: TGCGCCAGCACCCGGGACAGGGGACAAGAGACCCAGTACTTC. Its protein product is CASTRDRGQETQYF. Full variable domain (outside the CDR3, taken from reference TRBV5-1 and TRBJ2-5): KAGVTQTPRYLIKTRGQQVTLSCSPISGHRSVSWYQQTPGQGLQFLFEYFSETQRNKGNFPGRFSGRQFSNSRSEMNVSTLELGDSALYLCASTRDRGQETQYFGPGTRLLVL.

This clone has just one count. The chain is built from TRBV27 and TRBJ2-3; TRBD2 agrees at 7 bases. Germline values: CDR1 MNHEY, CDR2 SMNVEV (reference sequence). V trimming: 7 bases; J trimming: 6 bases; junction bases outside the gene matches: 16. This CDR3 is built from 16 residues. The CDR3 loop is CASKFTASGHQDTQYF. The CDR3 DNA sequence: TGTGCCAGCAAATTTACCGCTAGCGGTCATCAGGATACGCAGTATTTT.

The chain is built from TRBV12-5 and TRBJ1-3; D unresolved. This CDR3 has 14 amino acids. V was shortened by 4 bases and J by 0 bases, with 7 bases between the two germline ends. Germline V gene data show CDR1 as LGHNT and CDR2 as FRNRAP. The CDR3 region has the DNA TGTGCTAGTGGTTCTGAGAGCTCTGGAAACACCATATATTTT. It is translated as CASGSESSGNTIYF.

V is TRBV2 and J is TRBJ1-5; 7 bases fit TRBD1. J was trimmed by 5 bases and V by 8 bases; bases with no gene match: 6. Germline V CDR1 and CDR2: SNHLY, FYNNEI. The CDR3 spans 13 residues. The CDR3 coding sequence is TGTGCCAGCCAGGGGGATCGGGATCAGCCCCAGCATTTT. It translates to CASQGDRDQPQHF. The full variable domain, completed using reference TRBV2 and TRBJ1-5, is EPEVTQTPSHQVTQMGQEVILRCVPISNHLYFYWYRQILGQKVEFLVSFYNNEISEKSEIFDDQFSVERPDGSNFTLKIRSTKLEDSAMYFCASQGDRDQPQHFGDGTRLSIL.

The chain links TRBV19 to TRBJ1-5; TRBD1 agrees at 7 bases. This CDR3 comprises 16 residues. Looked up from germline, CDR1 is LNHDA and CDR2 is SQIVND (reference sequence). V lost 7 bases and J lost 3; bases outside the gene matches: 12. The CDR3 region is CASNTEPGQNNQPQHF. As DNA, the CDR3 is TGTGCCAGTAACACCGAACCGGGACAGAACAATCAGCCCCAGCATTTT.

This chain connects TRBV5-4 to TRBJ1-3; a weak D match, TRBD1 (6 bases). Germline V gene lookup returns CDR1 SGHNT and CDR2 YYREEE (reference sequence). The CDR3 totals 14 residues. Trimming left V 2 bases short and J 4 bases short, with 10 bases between. The CDR3 DNA follows: TGTGCCAGCAGCTTCCAGGGGACGGGAAACACCATATATTTT. Protein: CASSFQGTGNTIYF.

The V gene is TRBV30, the J gene TRBJ1-5; 10 bases line up with TRBD1. With 5 bases clipped from V and 9 bases from J, the junction kept 4 bases outside the gene matches. The CDR3 contains 12 residues. Germline CDR1 and CDR2: GTSNPN and SVGIG (reference sequence). The CDR3 DNA sequence: TGTGCCTGGGGACAGGGGGAAGGGCCCCAGCATTTT. As protein: CAWGQGEGPQHF.